This T cell receptor beta chain was sequenced for a study of CD4 and CD8 cells across lung adenocarcinoma regions. TCRdb analysed the PCR reads with MiXCR anew, one entry per CDR3 protein. Here the sample spans 4,000 to 6,000 distinct CDR3 sequences, 55% to 70% being singletons. This clonotype appeared a single time. One junction end does not reproduce the germline sequence, and a read error may be involved. Samples came from patients with localized non-small cell lung adenocarcinoma. This CDR3 is 12 amino acids long. Germline assignment: CDR1 WSHSY and CDR2 SAAADI. This clonotype originated in a male donor with lung adenocarcinoma. The CD4 and CD8 labels of this study may be unreliable. The chain recombines TRBV10-2 with TRBJ1-2, with unresolved D. The source material was CD4+ T cells from the center of a lung tumor. DNA of the CDR3: TGTGCCAGCACCCACAACTTCCATGGCTCCACCTTT. It specifies CASTHNFHGSTF.